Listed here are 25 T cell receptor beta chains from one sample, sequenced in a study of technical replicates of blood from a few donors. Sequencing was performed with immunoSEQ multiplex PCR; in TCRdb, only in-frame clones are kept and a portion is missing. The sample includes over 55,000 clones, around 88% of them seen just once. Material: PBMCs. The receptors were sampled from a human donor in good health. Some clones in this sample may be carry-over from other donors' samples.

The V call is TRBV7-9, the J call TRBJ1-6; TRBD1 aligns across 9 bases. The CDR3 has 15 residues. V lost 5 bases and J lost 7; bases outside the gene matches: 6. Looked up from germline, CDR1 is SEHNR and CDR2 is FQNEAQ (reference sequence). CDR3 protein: CASSVGDRDNSPLHF. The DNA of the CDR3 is TGTGCCAGCAGCGTAGGGGACAGGGACAATTCACCCCTCCACTTT.

DNA of the CDR3: TGTGCCAGCAGCCCCCCCCGAGGGGCGGGGTACGAGCAGTACTTC. Its protein product is CASSPPRGAGYEQYF. The rearrangement links TRBV7-2 to TRBJ2-7, with D possibly matching TRBD2 (6 bases). The CDR3 loop spans 15 amino acids. Trimming took off 5 bases at V and 4 bases at J, with 18 bases between the two ends. The germline V gene has CDR1 SGHTA and CDR2 FQGNSA. The full variable domain, with the rest looked up from reference TRBV7-2 and TRBJ2-7, is GAGVSQSPSNKVTEKGKDVELRCDPISGHTALYWYRQSLGQGLEFLIYFQGNSAPDKSGLPSDRFSAERTGGSVSTLTIQRTQQEDSAVYLCASSPPRGAGYEQYFGPGTRLTVT.

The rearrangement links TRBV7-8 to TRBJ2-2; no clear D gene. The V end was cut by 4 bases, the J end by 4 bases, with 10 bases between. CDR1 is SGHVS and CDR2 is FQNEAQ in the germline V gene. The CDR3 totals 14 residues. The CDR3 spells CASSYSPATGELFF. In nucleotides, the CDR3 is TGTGCCAGCAGCTACAGCCCCGCCACCGGGGAGCTGTTTTTT.

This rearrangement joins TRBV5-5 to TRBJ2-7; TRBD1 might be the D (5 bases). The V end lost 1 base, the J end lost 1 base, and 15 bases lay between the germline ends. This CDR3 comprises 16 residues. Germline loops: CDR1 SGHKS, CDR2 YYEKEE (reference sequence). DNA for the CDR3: TGTGCCAGCAGCTTGTTCGTCAGTGGGGCTTCCTACGAGCAGTACTTC. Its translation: CASSLFVSGASYEQYF.

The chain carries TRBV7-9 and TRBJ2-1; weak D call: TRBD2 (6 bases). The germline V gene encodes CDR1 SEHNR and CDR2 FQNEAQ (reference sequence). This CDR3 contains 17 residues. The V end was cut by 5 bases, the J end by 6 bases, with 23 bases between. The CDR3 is CASSTQLAVRTSNEQFF. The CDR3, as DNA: TGTGCCAGCAGCACCCAATTAGCGGTTAGGACTTCCAATGAGCAGTTCTTC.

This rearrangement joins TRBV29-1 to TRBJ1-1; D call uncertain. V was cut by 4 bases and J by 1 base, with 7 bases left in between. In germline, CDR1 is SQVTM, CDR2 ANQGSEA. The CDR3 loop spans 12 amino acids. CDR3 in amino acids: CSVVDRNTEAFF. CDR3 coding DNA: TGCAGCGTTGTAGATAGGAACACTGAAGCTTTCTTT.

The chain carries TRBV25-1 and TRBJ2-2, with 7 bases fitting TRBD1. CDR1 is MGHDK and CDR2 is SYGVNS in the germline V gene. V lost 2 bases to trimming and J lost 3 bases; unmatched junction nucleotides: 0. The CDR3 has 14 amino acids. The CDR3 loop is CASSEGTDTGELFF. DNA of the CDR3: TGTGCCAGCAGTGAAGGGACAGACACCGGGGAGCTGTTTTTT.

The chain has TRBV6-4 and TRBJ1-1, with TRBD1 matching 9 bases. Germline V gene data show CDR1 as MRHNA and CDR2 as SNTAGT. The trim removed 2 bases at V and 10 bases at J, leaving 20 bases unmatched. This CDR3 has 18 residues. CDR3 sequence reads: CASSDKWGTGREYLVAFF. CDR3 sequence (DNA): TGTGCCAGCAGTGACAAGTGGGGGACAGGGAGGGAATATCTGGTAGCTTTCTTT.

The CDR3 nucleotides are TGTGCCAGCAGCTCCCGACAGGGGGACCGGGGAAATGAAAAACTGTTTTTT. This sequence encodes CASSSRQGDRGNEKLFF. The V gene is TRBV7-9, the J gene TRBJ1-4; 9 nucleotides align to TRBD1. The germline V gene has CDR1 SEHNR and CDR2 FQNEAQ (reference sequence). CDR3 length equals 17 residues. Trimming took 4 bases from V and 5 from J; bases not matched to a gene: 11. Filled out from reference TRBV7-9 and TRBJ1-4, the complete variable domain reads DTGVSQNPRHKITKRGQNVTFRCDPISEHNRLYWYRQTLGQGPEFLTYFQNEAQLEKSRLLSDRFSAERPKGSFSTLEIQRTEQGDSAMYLCASSSRQGDRGNEKLFFGSGTQLSVL.

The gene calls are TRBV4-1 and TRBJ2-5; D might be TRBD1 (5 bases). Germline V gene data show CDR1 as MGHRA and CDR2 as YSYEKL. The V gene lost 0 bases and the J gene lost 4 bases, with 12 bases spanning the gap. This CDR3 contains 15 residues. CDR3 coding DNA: TGCGCCAGCAGCCAAGATCAGGGTTCGGGAGAGACCCAGTACTTC. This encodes CASSQDQGSGETQYF.

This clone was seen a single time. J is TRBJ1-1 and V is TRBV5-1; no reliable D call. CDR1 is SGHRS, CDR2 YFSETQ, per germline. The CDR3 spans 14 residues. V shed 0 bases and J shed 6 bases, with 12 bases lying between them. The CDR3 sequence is CASSLGGNAAEAFF. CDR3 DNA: TGCGCCAGCAGCTTGGGAGGAAACGCCGCTGAAGCTTTCTTT. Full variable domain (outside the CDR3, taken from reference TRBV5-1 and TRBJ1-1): KAGVTQTPRYLIKTRGQQVTLSCSPISGHRSVSWYQQTPGQGLQFLFEYFSETQRNKGNFPGRFSGRQFSNSRSEMNVSTLELGDSALYLCASSLGGNAAEAFFGQGTRLTVV.

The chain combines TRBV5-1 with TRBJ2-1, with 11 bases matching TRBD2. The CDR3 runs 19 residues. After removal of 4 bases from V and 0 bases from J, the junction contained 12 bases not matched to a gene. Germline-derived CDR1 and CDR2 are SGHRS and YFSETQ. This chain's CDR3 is CASSPTTSGGSSSYNEQFF. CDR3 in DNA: TGCGCCAGCAGCCCCACAACTAGCGGGGGCTCGAGCTCCTACAATGAGCAGTTCTTC.

CDR3 residues: CASSQDRVRANTEAFF. The CDR3 coding sequence is TGCGCCAGCAGCCAAGATCGTGTCAGGGCCAACACTGAAGCTTTCTTT. The rearrangement joins TRBV4-1 to TRBJ1-1; possible D gene TRBD1, 5 bases. Germline CDR1 MGHRA, CDR2 YSYEKL. This CDR3 has 16 residues. V shed 0 bases and J shed 2 bases, with 13 bases lying between them.

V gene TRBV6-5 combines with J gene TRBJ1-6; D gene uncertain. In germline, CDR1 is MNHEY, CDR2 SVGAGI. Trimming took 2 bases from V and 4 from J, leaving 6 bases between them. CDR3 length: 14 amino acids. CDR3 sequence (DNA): TGTGCCAGCAGTTACGGCAGTTATAATTCACCCCTCCACTTT. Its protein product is CASSYGSYNSPLHF.

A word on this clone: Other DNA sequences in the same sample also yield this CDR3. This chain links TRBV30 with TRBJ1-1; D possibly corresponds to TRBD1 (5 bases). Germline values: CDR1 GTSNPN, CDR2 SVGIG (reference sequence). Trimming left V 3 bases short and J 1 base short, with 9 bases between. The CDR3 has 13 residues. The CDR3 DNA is TGTGCCTGGAGCCCAACAGGGAACACTGAAGCTTTCTTT. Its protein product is CAWSPTGNTEAFF.

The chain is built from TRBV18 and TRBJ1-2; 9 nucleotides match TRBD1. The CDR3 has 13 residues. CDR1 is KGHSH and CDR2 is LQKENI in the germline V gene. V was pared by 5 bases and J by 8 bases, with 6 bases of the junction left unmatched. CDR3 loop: CASSEQGARGYTF. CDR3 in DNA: TGTGCCAGCTCAGAACAGGGGGCGCGGGGCTACACCTTC. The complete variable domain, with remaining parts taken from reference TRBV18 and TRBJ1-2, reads NAGVMQNPRHLVRRRGQEARLRCSPMKGHSHVYWYRQLPEEGLKFMVYLQKENIIDESGMPKERFSAEFPKEGPSILRIQQVVRGDSAAYFCASSEQGARGYTFGSGTRLTVV.

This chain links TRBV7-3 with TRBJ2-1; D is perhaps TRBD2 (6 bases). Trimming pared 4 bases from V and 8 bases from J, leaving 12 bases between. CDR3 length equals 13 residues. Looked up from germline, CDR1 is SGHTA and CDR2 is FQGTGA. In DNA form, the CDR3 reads TGTGCCAGCAGCTCCCCGGGGGTCCATGAGCAGTTCTTC. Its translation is CASSSPGVHEQFF.

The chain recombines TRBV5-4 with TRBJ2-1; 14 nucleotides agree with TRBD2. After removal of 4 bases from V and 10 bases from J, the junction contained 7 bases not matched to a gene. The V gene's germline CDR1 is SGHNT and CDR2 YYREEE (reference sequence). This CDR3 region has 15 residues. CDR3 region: CASSGGLAGDREQFF. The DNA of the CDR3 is TGTGCCAGCAGCGGGGGACTAGCGGGGGATCGGGAGCAGTTCTTC.

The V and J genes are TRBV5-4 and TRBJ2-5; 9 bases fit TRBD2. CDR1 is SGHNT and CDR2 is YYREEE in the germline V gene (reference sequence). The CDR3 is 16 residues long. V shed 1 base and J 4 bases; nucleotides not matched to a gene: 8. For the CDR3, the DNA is TGTGCCAGCAGCTTGAGGGGCGGGAGGGGAAGAGAGACCCAGTACTTC. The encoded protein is CASSLRGGRGRETQYF.

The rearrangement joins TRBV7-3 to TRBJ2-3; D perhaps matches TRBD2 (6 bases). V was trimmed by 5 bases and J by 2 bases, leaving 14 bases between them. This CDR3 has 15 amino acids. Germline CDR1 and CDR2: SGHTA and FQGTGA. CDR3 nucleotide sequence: TGTGCCAGCAGCCGATCGGGCGGGACCACAGATACGCAGTATTTT. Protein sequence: CASSRSGGTTDTQYF. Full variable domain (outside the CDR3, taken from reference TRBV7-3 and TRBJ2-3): GAGVSQTPSNKVTEKGKYVELRCDPISGHTALYWYRQSLGQGPEFLIYFQGTGAADDSGLPNDRFFAVRPEGSVSTLKIQRTERGDSAVYLCASSRSGGTTDTQYFGPGTRLTVL.

The CDR3, as DNA: TGTGCCAGCAGTTCCGTAACCACGGGGGCCTACGAGCAGTACTTC. Its protein product is CASSSVTTGAYEQYF. The rearrangement joins TRBV28 to TRBJ2-7, with D tentatively TRBD2 (6 bases). The CDR3 sequence is 15 residues long. Germline V gene data show CDR1 as MDHEN and CDR2 as SYDVKM. V was trimmed by 4 bases and J by 2 bases, leaving 15 bases between them.

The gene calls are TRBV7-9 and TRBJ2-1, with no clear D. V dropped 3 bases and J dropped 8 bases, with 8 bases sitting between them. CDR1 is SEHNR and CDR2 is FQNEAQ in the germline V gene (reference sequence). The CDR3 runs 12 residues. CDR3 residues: CASSLFGDEQFF. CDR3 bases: TGTGCCAGCAGCTTGTTTGGAGATGAGCAGTTCTTC. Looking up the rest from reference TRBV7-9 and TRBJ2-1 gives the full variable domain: DTGVSQNPRHKITKRGQNVTFRCDPISEHNRLYWYRQTLGQGPEFLTYFQNEAQLEKSRLLSDRFSAERPKGSFSTLEIQRTEQGDSAMYLCASSLFGDEQFFGPGTRLTVL.

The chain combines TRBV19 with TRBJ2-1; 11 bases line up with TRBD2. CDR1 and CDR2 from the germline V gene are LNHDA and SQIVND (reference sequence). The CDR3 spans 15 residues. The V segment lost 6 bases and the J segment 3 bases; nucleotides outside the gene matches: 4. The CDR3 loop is CASSHLAGGYNEQFF. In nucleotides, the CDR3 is TGTGCCAGTAGCCACCTAGCGGGAGGCTACAATGAGCAGTTCTTC.

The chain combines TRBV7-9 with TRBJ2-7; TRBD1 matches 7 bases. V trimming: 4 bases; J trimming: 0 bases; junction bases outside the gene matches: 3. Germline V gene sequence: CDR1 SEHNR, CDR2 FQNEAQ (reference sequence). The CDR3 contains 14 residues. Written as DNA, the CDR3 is TGTGCCAGCAGCTCGGACAGGAGCTCCTACGAGCAGTACTTC. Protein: CASSSDRSSYEQYF.

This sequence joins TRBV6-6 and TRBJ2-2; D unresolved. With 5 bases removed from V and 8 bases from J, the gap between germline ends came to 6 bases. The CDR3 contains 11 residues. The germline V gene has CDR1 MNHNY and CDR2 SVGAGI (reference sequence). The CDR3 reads CASSPPGELFF. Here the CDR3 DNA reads TGTGCCAGCAGTCCCCCAGGGGAGCTGTTTTTT.